This T cell receptor beta chain was sequenced in a study of T cell responses to AZD1222 COVID-19 vaccine. General study results and limits: Just five to seven people given AZD1222 tested seropositive at baseline. The donor cohort was predominantly white British with a female majority, and clonal diversity may have been underestimated. Sampled repertoires all dated from after the peak T cell response. Epitopes outside B.1.351 and B.1.1.7 mutated regions reportedly drew nearly half of spike TCRs.

With regard to this clone: What it recognizes is unknown.

Libraries were prepared by immunoSEQ multiplex PCR; TCRdb keeps only in-frame clonotypes and omits some of them. This sample carries about 110,000 clones, roughly 87% of them seen once, and the ten largest clones take approximately 4%. V shed 8 bases, J shed 11 bases, and the junction held 8 bases outside the gene matches. Germline loops: CDR1 SEHNR, CDR2 FQNEAQ (reference sequence). The CDR3 runs 13 residues. V and J are TRBV7-9 and TRBJ1-4; TRBD1 matches at 10 bases. This TCR derives from an adult in good health. The sample here was peripheral blood, taken on day 0 of AZD1222 vaccination. CDR3 sequence reads: CASGQGVNGKLFF. The DNA of the CDR3 is TGTGCCAGCGGACAGGGGGTGAACGGCAAACTGTTTTTT.